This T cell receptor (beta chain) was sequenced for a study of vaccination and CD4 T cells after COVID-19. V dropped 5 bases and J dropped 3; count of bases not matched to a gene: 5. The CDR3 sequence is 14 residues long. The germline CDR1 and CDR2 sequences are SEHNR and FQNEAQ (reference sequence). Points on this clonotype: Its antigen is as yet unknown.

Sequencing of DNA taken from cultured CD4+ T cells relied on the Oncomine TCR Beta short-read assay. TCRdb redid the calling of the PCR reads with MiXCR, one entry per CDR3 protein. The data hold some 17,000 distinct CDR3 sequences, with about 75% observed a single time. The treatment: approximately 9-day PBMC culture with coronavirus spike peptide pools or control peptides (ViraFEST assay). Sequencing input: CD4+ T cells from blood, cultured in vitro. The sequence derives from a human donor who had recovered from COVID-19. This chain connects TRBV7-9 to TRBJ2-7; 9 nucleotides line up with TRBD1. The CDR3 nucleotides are TGTGCCAGCAGCCCCTGGACAGGGGTCTACGAGCAGTACTTC. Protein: CASSPWTGVYEQYF.